Listed below are T cell receptor beta chains from one sample, sequenced in a study of OX40 agonist ivuxolimab in advanced cancers. Sequencing was performed with immunoSEQ multiplex PCR; in TCRdb, only in-frame clones are kept and a portion is missing. Here the sample spans roughly 30,000 clones, about nine tenths being singletons. The material sequenced was CD4+ or CD8+ T cells sorted from blood, taken in a trial of the OX40 agonist ivuxolimab. These receptors were taken from an adult with an advanced solid tumor such as melanoma, head and neck, liver or kidney cancer. Each CDR3 is given with its conserved first and last residue. The D gene is left open where the match is weak. Expanded clones get a size class; other rows say once, few or many, or leave the size out.

clone size: .; V gene: TRBV27; J gene: TRBJ1-1; D gene: .; CDR3 protein: CASSFIGTTEAFF; CDR3 DNA: TGTGCCAGCAGTTTTATAGGTACCACTGAAGCTTTCTTT
clone size: few; V gene: TRBV10-3; J gene: TRBJ1-5; D gene: .; CDR3 protein: CAISESLNNQPQHF; CDR3 DNA: TGTGCCATCAGTGAGTCGCTCAACAATCAGCCCCAGCATTTT
clone size: .; V gene: TRBV29-1; J gene: TRBJ2-7; D gene: .; CDR3 protein: CSVEEEGTAYEQYF; CDR3 DNA: TGCAGCGTTGAAGAGGAGGGGACCGCCTACGAGCAGTACTTC
clone size: .; V gene: TRBV27; J gene: TRBJ1-1; D gene: .; CDR3 protein: CASSPLGATEAFF; CDR3 DNA: TGTGCCAGCAGTCCCCTGGGGGCCACTGAAGCTTTCTTT
clone size: .; V gene: TRBV4-1; J gene: TRBJ2-1; D gene: TRBD2; CDR3 protein: CASSQFSGTSNNEQFF; CDR3 DNA: TGCGCCAGCAGCCAGTTTAGCGGGACCTCGAATAATGAGCAGTTCTTC
clone size: .; V gene: TRBV29-1; J gene: TRBJ2-7; D gene: TRBD1; CDR3 protein: CSVEDLGTGSYEQYF; CDR3 DNA: TGCAGCGTTGAAGATCTTGGGACAGGATCCTACGAGCAGTACTTC
clone size: .; V gene: TRBV27; J gene: TRBJ2-1; D gene: TRBD2; CDR3 protein: CASSLSGSSYNEQFF; CDR3 DNA: TGTGCCAGCAGTCTTAGCGGGAGCTCCTACAATGAGCAGTTCTTC
clone size: .; V gene: TRBV7-3; J gene: TRBJ2-3; D gene: .; CDR3 protein: CASSLGVGPAADTQYF; CDR3 DNA: TGTGCCAGCAGCTTAGGAGTAGGACCGGCCGCAGATACGCAGTATTTT
clone size: .; V gene: TRBV2; J gene: TRBJ1-4; D gene: .; CDR3 protein: CASSEYVGGLEKLFF; CDR3 DNA: TGTGCCAGCAGTGAATATGTGGGGGGTCTTGAAAAACTGTTTTTT
clone size: .; V gene: TRBV4-1; J gene: TRBJ2-3; D gene: TRBD2; CDR3 protein: CASSQTLGLAEDTQYF; CDR3 DNA: TGCGCCAGCAGCCAAACTCTCGGACTAGCGGAAGATACGCAGTATTTT
clone size: .; V gene: TRBV18; J gene: TRBJ1-1; D gene: .; CDR3 protein: CASSPMSSGVVQMNTEAFF; CDR3 DNA: TGTGCCAGCTCACCTATGTCGTCAGGGGTGGTGCAAATGAACACTGAAGCTTTCTTT
clone size: .; V gene: TRBV9; J gene: TRBJ1-4; D gene: .; CDR3 protein: CASSRRQRASTNEKLFF; CDR3 DNA: TGTGCCAGCAGCCGAAGACAGAGGGCGTCAACTAATGAAAAACTGTTTTTT
clone size: .; V gene: TRBV5-6; J gene: TRBJ2-1; D gene: .; CDR3 protein: CASSLEVDSNEQFF; CDR3 DNA: TGTGCCAGCAGCTTGGAGGTGGATAGCAATGAGCAGTTCTTC
clone size: .; V gene: TRBV6-4; J gene: TRBJ2-2; D gene: TRBD2; CDR3 protein: CASSRGGTGELFF; CDR3 DNA: TGTGCCAGCAGTCGGGGAGGGACCGGGGAGCTGTTTTTT
clone size: .; V gene: TRBV13; J gene: TRBJ2-7; D gene: .; CDR3 protein: CASSLGGEVAYEQYF; CDR3 DNA: TGTGCCAGCAGCTTAGGGGGGGAGGTAGCCTACGAGCAGTACTTC
clone size: .; V gene: TRBV9; J gene: TRBJ2-7; D gene: .; CDR3 protein: CASSARDSSHPYEQYF; CDR3 DNA: TGTGCCAGCAGCGCCCGAGACAGTAGTCACCCTTACGAGCAGTACTTC
clone size: .; V gene: TRBV7-3; J gene: TRBJ2-2; D gene: TRBD1; CDR3 protein: CASSVGQGDTGELFF; CDR3 DNA: TGTGCCAGCAGCGTGGGACAGGGGGACACCGGGGAGCTGTTTTTT
clone size: .; V gene: TRBV28; J gene: TRBJ2-2; D gene: TRBD1; CDR3 protein: CASSPGTGTGELFF; CDR3 DNA: TGTGCCAGCAGCCCCGGGACAGGGACCGGGGAGCTGTTTTTT
clone size: .; V gene: TRBV27; J gene: TRBJ2-1; D gene: TRBD1; CDR3 protein: CASSPPGQAYNEQFF; CDR3 DNA: TGTGCCAGCAGTCCGCCGGGACAGGCTTACAATGAGCAGTTCTTC
clone size: .; V gene: TRBV13; J gene: TRBJ2-2; D gene: TRBD2; CDR3 protein: CASSPWREGTGELFF; CDR3 DNA: TGTGCCAGCAGTCCCTGGCGGGAGGGCACCGGGGAGCTGTTTTTT
clone size: .; V gene: TRBV5-4; J gene: TRBJ1-2; D gene: TRBD1; CDR3 protein: CASSLDRRGYGYTF; CDR3 DNA: TGTGCCAGCAGCCTGGACAGGAGGGGCTATGGCTACACCTTC
clone size: .; V gene: TRBV5-1; J gene: TRBJ1-6; D gene: TRBD1; CDR3 protein: CASSLLAGGQNSPLHF; CDR3 DNA: TGCGCCAGCAGCTTGCTGGCAGGGGGCCAGAATTCACCCCTCCACTTT